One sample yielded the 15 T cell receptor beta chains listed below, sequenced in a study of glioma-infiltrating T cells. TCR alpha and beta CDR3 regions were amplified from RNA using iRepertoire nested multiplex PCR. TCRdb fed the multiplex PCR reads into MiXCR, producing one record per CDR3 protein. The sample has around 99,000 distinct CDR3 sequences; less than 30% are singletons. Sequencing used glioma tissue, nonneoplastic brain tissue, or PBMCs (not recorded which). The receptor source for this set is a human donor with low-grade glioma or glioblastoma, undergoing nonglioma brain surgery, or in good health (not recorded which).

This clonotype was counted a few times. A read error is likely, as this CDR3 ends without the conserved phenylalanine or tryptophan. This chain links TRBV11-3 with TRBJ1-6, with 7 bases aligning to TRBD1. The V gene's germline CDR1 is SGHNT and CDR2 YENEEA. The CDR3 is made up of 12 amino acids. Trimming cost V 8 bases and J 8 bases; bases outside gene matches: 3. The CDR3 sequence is CASRQGYSPLHY. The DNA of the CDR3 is TGTGCCAGCCGACAGGGATATTCACCCCTCCACTAT.

CDR3 protein: CASSRTGYNYGYTF. CDR3 bases: TGTGCCAGCAGCCGGACAGGGTATAACTATGGCTACACCTTC. The chain carries TRBV3-1 and TRBJ1-2, with 8 bases identical to TRBD1. Germline V gene sequence: CDR1 LGHDT, CDR2 YNNKEL (reference sequence). The junction had 2 bases not matched to a gene; V was cut back by 4 bases and J by 1 base. This CDR3 comprises 14 residues.

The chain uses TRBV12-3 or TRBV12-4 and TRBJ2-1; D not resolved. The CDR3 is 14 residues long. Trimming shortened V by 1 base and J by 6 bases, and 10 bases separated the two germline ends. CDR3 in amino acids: CASSLVGFLNEQFF. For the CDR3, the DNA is TGTGCCAGCAGTTTAGTGGGGTTCCTCAATGAGCAGTTCTTC.

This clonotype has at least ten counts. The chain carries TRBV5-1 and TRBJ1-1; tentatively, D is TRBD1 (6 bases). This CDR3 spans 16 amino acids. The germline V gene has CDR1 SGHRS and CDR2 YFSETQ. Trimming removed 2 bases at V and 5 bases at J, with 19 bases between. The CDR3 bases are TGCGCCAGCAGCTTTCCGCCGACAGGTCCGATGACTGAAGCTTTCTTT. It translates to CASSFPPTGPMTEAFF. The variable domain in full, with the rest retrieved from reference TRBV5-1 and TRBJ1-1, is KAGVTQTPRYLIKTRGQQVTLSCSPISGHRSVSWYQQTPGQGLQFLFEYFSETQRNKGNFPGRFSGRQFSNSRSEMNVSTLELGDSALYLCASSFPPTGPMTEAFFGQGTRLTVV.

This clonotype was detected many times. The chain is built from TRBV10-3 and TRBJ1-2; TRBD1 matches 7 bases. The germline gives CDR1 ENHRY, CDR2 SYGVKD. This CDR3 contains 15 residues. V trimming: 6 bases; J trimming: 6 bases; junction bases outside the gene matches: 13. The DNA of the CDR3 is TGTGCCATCAGGACAGGGATTGGGCGGGCGGATGGCTACACCTTC. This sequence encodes CAIRTGIGRADGYTF.

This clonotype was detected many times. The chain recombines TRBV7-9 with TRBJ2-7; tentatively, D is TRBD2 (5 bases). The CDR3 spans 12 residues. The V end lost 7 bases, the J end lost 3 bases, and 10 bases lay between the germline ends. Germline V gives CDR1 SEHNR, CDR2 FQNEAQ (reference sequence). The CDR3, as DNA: TGTGCCAGCACGGCGGGCTTCTACGAGCAGTACTTC. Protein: CASTAGFYEQYF. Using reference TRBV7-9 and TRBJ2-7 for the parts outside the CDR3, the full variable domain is DTGVSQNPRHKITKRGQNVTFRCDPISEHNRLYWYRQTLGQGPEFLTYFQNEAQLEKSRLLSDRFSAERPKGSFSTLEIQRTEQGDSAMYLCASTAGFYEQYFGPGTRLTVT.

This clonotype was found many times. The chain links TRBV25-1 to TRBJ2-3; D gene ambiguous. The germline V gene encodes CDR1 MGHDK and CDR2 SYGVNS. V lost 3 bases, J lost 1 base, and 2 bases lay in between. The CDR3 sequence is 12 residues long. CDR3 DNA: TGTGCCAGCAGTGAGGGCACAGATACGCAGTATTTT. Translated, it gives CASSEGTDTQYF.

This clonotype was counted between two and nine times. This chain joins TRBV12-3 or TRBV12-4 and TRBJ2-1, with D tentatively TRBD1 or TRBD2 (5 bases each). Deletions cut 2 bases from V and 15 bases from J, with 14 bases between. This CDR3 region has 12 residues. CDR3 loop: CASSLIRGRGFF. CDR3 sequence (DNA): TGTGCCAGCAGTTTAATTCGGGGCCGTGGGTTCTTC.

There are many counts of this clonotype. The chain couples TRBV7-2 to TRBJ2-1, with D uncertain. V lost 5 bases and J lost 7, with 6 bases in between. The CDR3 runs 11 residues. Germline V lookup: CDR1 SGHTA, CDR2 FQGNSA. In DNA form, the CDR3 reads TGTGCCAGCAGCGTAGTGAATGAGCAGTTCTTC. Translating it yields CASSVVNEQFF.

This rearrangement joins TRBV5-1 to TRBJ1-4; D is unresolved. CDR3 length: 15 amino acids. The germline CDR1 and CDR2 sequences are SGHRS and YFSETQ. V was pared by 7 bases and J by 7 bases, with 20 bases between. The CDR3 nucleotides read TGCGCCAGCGGCCCGATGATAGCAGCTAGTGAAAAACTGTTTTTT. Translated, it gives CASGPMIAASEKLFF. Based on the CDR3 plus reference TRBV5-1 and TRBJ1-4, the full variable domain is KAGVTQTPRYLIKTRGQQVTLSCSPISGHRSVSWYQQTPGQGLQFLFEYFSETQRNKGNFPGRFSGRQFSNSRSEMNVSTLELGDSALYLCASGPMIAASEKLFFGSGTQLSVL.

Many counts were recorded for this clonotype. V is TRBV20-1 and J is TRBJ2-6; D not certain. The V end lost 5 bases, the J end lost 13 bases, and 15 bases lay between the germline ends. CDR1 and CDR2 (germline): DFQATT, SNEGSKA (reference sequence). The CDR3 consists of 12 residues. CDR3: CSAWERLEVLTF. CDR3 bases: TGCAGTGCTTGGGAACGTCTGGAGGTCCTGACTTTC.

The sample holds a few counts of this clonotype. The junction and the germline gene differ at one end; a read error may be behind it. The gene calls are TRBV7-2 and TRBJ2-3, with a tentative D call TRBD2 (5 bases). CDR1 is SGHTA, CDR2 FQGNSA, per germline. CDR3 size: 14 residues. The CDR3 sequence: CASSRHSSTDTQYF. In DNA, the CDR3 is TGTGCCAGCAGCCGACACTCTAGCACAGATACTCAGTATTTT.

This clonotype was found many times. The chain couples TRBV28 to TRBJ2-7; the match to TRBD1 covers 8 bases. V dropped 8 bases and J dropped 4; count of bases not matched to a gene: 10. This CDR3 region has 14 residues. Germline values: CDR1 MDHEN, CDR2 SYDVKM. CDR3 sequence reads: CASHQDRERYEQYF. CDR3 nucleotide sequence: TGTGCCAGCCACCAGGACAGGGAAAGGTACGAGCAGTACTTC.

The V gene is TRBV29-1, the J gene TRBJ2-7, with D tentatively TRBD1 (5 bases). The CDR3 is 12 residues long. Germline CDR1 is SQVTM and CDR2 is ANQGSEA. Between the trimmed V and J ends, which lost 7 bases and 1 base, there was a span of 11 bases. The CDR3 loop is CSAKTESYEQYF. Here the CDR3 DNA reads TGCAGCGCCAAGACAGAATCCTACGAGCAGTACTTC.

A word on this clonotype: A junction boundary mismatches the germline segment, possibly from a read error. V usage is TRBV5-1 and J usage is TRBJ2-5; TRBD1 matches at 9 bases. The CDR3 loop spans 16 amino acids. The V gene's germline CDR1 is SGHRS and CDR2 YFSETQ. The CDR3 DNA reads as TGCGCCAGCAGCTTGGGGGCTACAGGGGGCCAAGAGACCCAGAACTTC. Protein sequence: CASSLGATGGQETQNF.